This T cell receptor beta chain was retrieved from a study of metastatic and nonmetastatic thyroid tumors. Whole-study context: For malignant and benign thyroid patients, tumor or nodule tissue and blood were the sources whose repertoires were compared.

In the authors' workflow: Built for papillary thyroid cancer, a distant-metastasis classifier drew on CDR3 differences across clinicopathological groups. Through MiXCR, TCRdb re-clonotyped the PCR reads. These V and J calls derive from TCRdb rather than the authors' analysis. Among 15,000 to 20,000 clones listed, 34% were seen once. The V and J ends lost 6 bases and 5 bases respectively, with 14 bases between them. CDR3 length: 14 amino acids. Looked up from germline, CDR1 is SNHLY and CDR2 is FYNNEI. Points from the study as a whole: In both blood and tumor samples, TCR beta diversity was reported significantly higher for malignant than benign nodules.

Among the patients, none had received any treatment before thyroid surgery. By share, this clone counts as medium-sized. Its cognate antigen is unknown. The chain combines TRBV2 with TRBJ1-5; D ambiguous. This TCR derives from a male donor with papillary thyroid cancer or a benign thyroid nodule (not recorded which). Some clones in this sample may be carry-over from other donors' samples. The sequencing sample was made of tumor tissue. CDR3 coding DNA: TGTGCCAGCAGAGAGGTAGCTCACGATCAGCCCCAGCATTTT. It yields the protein CASREVAHDQPQHF.